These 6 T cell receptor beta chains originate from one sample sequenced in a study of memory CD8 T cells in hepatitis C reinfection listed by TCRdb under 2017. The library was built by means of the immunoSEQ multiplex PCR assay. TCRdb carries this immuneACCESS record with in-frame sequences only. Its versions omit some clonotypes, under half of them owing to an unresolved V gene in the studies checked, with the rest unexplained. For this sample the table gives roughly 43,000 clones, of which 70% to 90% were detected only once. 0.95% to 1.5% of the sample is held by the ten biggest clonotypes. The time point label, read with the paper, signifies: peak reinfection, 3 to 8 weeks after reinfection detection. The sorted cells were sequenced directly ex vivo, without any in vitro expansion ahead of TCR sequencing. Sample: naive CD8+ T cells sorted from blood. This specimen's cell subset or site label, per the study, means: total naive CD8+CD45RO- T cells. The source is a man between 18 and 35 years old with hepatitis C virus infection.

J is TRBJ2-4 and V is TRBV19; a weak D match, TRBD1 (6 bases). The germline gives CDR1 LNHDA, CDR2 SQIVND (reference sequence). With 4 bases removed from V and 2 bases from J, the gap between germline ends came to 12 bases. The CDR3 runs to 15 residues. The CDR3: CASSTARGSKNIQYF. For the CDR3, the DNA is TGTGCCAGTAGTACTGCCAGGGGATCCAAAAACATTCAGTACTTC. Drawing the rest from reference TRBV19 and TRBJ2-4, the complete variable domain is DGGITQSPKYLFRKEGQNVTLSCEQNLNHDAMYWYRQDPGQGLRLIYYSQIVNDFQKGDIAEGYSVSREKKESFPLTVTSAQKNPTAFYLCASSTARGSKNIQYFGAGTRLSVL.

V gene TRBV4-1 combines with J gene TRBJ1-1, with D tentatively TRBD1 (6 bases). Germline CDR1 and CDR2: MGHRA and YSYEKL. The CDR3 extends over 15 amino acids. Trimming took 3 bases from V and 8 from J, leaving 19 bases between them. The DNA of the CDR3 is TGCGCCAGCAGCCACCGAGGGGGATACGATGGGGAAGCTTTCTTT. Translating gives CASSHRGGYDGEAFF.

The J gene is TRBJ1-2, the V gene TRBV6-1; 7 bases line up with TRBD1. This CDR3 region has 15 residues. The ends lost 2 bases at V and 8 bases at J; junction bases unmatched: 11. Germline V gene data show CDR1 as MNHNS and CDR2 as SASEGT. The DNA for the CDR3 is TGTGCCAGCAGTGAAACCACAGGGGTTACGAGAGGCTACACCTTC. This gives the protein CASSETTGVTRGYTF.

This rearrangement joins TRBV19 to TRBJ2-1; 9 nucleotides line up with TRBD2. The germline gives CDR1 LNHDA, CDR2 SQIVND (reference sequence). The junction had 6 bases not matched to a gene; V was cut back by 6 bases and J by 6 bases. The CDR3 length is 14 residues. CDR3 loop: CASSTGTSFNEQFF. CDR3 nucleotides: TGTGCCAGTAGCACCGGGACTAGCTTCAATGAGCAGTTCTTC.

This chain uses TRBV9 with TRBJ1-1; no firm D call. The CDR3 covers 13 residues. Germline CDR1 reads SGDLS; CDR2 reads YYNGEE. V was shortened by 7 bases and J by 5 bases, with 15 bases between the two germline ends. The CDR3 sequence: CASSSLGRTEAFF. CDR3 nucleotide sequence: TGTGCCAGCTCCAGTCTAGGGAGAACTGAAGCTTTCTTT.

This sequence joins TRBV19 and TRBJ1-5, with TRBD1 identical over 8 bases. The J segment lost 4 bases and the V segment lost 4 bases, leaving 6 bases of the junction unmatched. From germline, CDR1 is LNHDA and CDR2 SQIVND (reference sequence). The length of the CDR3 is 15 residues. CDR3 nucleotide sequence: TGTGCCAGTAGTAACTCAGGGGGCGGGAATCAGCCCCAGCATTTT. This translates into CASSNSGGGNQPQHF.